This T cell receptor (beta chain) stems from a study of blood T cell repertoires in COVID-19. Study details: The analysed material was cDNA or gDNA that came from T cells, B-cell-depleted T cells, or PBMCs.

Sequenced by immunoSEQ multiplex PCR; TCRdb stores in-frame clones only, minus some. The sample yields about 190,000 clones, about 83% seen once. Germline CDR1 and CDR2: MNHEY and SMNVEV (reference sequence). V lost 3 bases to trimming and J lost 0 bases, with 12 bases between them. This CDR3 spans 16 amino acids. The clonotype originates from a woman aged 65 to 85 with active or convalescent COVID-19. The sample taken for sequencing was peripheral blood. The chain recombines TRBV27 with TRBJ2-1; tentative D call: TRBD2 (5 bases). The CDR3 bases are TGTGCCAGCAGTTTGAGACTACAGAGCTCCTACAATGAGCAGTTCTTC. Amino acids: CASSLRLQSSYNEQFF.